A selection of T cell receptor beta chains follows, all from one sample in a study of T cells after yellow fever vaccination. TCRdb called the 5' RACE reads again in MiXCR, with one record for every CDR3 protein. The data contain approximately 340,000 distinct CDR3 sequences, 8.5% to 10% of them singletons. The specimen was PBMCs, collected on the day of the first yellow fever vaccination. Receptors were obtained from a man between 18 and 35 years old who received the YFV17D yellow fever vaccine. The CDR3 runs from the conserved cysteine through the conserved F or W. Each record gives: J gene, V gene, D gene, clone size, CDR3 protein, CDR3 DNA. A D gene is named only where the DNA matches it firmly. Rows may omit the clone size; those that give it use once, few, many or a size class.

j_call: TRBJ1-6; v_call: TRBV3-1; d_call: NA; clone_size: many; cdr3_aa: CASSQNEGLTLHF; cdr3_nt: TGTGCCAGCAGCCAGAATGAAGGTTTGACCCTCCACTTT
j_call: TRBJ2-3; v_call: TRBV5-4; d_call: NA; clone_size: NA; cdr3_aa: CASSLGASLADTQYF; cdr3_nt: TGTGCCAGCAGCTTGGGGGCGAGTCTGGCAGATACGCAGTATTTT
j_call: TRBJ2-3; v_call: TRBV4-3; d_call: NA; clone_size: few; cdr3_aa: CASSQLTTGSGTDTQYF; cdr3_nt: TGCGCCAGCAGCCAACTTACTACAGGGTCAGGGACAGATACGCAGTATTTT
j_call: TRBJ2-3; v_call: TRBV24-1; d_call: NA; clone_size: few; cdr3_aa: CATSDLGVEGQYF; cdr3_nt: TGTGCCACCAGTGATTTGGGGGTTGAGGGGCAGTATTTT
j_call: TRBJ2-5; v_call: TRBV5-1; d_call: TRBD2; clone_size: many; cdr3_aa: CASSAQGSGEETQYF; cdr3_nt: TGCGCCAGCAGCGCACAAGGTAGCGGGGAAGAGACCCAGTACTTC
j_call: TRBJ2-3; v_call: TRBV29-1; d_call: TRBD2; clone_size: NA; cdr3_aa: CSMGLAGTTDTQYF; cdr3_nt: TGCAGCATGGGACTAGCGGGGACCACAGATACGCAGTATTTT
j_call: TRBJ1-5; v_call: TRBV6-2/TRBV6-3; d_call: NA; clone_size: NA; cdr3_aa: CASSSPGMVKQPQHF; cdr3_nt: TGTGCCAGCAGTTCCCCAGGGATGGTAAAGCAGCCCCAGCATTTT
j_call: TRBJ2-7; v_call: TRBV7-9; d_call: TRBD2; clone_size: hyperexpanded; cdr3_aa: CASSAPAGVGEQYF; cdr3_nt: TGTGCCAGCAGCGCCCCAGCGGGGGTCGGCGAGCAGTACTTC
j_call: TRBJ2-7; v_call: TRBV29-1; d_call: TRBD1; clone_size: few; cdr3_aa: CSVGTAYEQYF; cdr3_nt: TGCAGCGTCGGGACAGCCTACGAGCAGTACTTC
j_call: TRBJ1-6; v_call: TRBV4-3; d_call: TRBD1; clone_size: few; cdr3_aa: CASSQDRTGIGSYNSPLHF; cdr3_nt: TGCGCCAGCAGCCAAGATAGGACAGGGATCGGCTCCTATAATTCACCCCTCCACTTT
j_call: TRBJ2-7; v_call: TRBV18; d_call: TRBD1; clone_size: NA; cdr3_aa: CASSPGQGNMFLKQYF; cdr3_nt: TGTGCCAGCTCTCCCGGACAGGGGAATATGTTCTTGAAGCAGTACTTC
j_call: TRBJ1-1; v_call: TRBV12-5; d_call: NA; clone_size: many; cdr3_aa: CASGLSPGGTEAFF; cdr3_nt: TGTGCTAGTGGTTTGAGCCCCGGAGGGACTGAAGCTTTCTTT
j_call: TRBJ2-4; v_call: TRBV12-3/TRBV12-4; d_call: TRBD2; clone_size: few; cdr3_aa: CASSPGIGGDKNIQYF; cdr3_nt: TGTGCCAGCAGTCCCGGGATCGGGGGGGACAAAAACATTCAGTACTTC
j_call: TRBJ1-1; v_call: TRBV7-9; d_call: NA; clone_size: NA; cdr3_aa: CASSSSSGPSNTEAFF; cdr3_nt: TGTGCCAGCAGCTCATCCTCGGGGCCAAGTAACACTGAAGCTTTCTTT
j_call: TRBJ2-5; v_call: TRBV12-3/TRBV12-4; d_call: NA; clone_size: many; cdr3_aa: CASSFGGSGETQYF; cdr3_nt: TGTGCCAGCAGTTTCGGGGGTAGCGGAGAGACCCAGTACTTC
j_call: TRBJ2-3; v_call: TRBV6-2/TRBV6-3; d_call: NA; clone_size: many; cdr3_aa: CASSWDRADTQYF; cdr3_nt: TGTGCCAGCAGTTGGGACCGGGCAGATACGCAGTATTTT
j_call: TRBJ2-1; v_call: TRBV5-4; d_call: NA; clone_size: NA; cdr3_aa: CASSIDSSGSYNEQFF; cdr3_nt: TGTGCCAGCAGCATCGACAGCTCGGGGTCCTACAATGAGCAGTTCTTC
j_call: TRBJ2-5; v_call: TRBV24-1; d_call: NA; clone_size: many; cdr3_aa: CATSDGSSGSYQETQYF; cdr3_nt: TGTGCCACCAGTGATGGCTCTTCAGGATCGTACCAAGAGACCCAGTACTTC
j_call: TRBJ2-1; v_call: TRBV20-1; d_call: TRBD2; clone_size: NA; cdr3_aa: CSAREREAYNEQFF; cdr3_nt: TGCAGTGCTAGAGAGCGGGAGGCCTACAATGAGCAGTTCTTC
j_call: TRBJ1-4; v_call: TRBV5-1; d_call: TRBD1; clone_size: few; cdr3_aa: CASSLWTGRTIEKLFF; cdr3_nt: TGCGCCAGCAGCCTTTGGACAGGCCGTACTATTGAAAAACTGTTTTTT
j_call: TRBJ2-3; v_call: TRBV7-9; d_call: NA; clone_size: many; cdr3_aa: CASSLDWRLKYF; cdr3_nt: TGTGCCAGCAGCTTAGATTGGCGCCTGAAGTATTTT
j_call: TRBJ2-1; v_call: TRBV9; d_call: NA; clone_size: few; cdr3_aa: CASSVGRPADNEQFF; cdr3_nt: TGTGCCAGCAGCGTAGGCAGACCGGCCGACAATGAGCAGTTCTTC
j_call: TRBJ1-4; v_call: TRBV12-3/TRBV12-4; d_call: NA; clone_size: many; cdr3_aa: CASRVGPGKLFF; cdr3_nt: TGTGCCAGCAGGGTTGGGCCGGGAAAACTGTTTTTT
j_call: TRBJ1-6; v_call: TRBV3-2; d_call: NA; clone_size: many; cdr3_aa: CASSPPAGTNSPLHF; cdr3_nt: TGTGCCAGCAGTCCACCAGCGGGGACGAATTCACCCCTCCACTTT
j_call: TRBJ2-2; v_call: TRBV25-1; d_call: TRBD1; clone_size: NA; cdr3_aa: CASSAEQGASTGELFF; cdr3_nt: TGTGCCAGCAGTGCCGAACAGGGGGCGAGCACCGGGGAGCTGTTTTTT
j_call: TRBJ1-5; v_call: TRBV7-9; d_call: NA; clone_size: few; cdr3_aa: CASSWTDSNQPQHF; cdr3_nt: TGTGCCAGCAGCTGGACAGATAGCAATCAGCCCCAGCATTTT
j_call: TRBJ2-1; v_call: TRBV13; d_call: TRBD2; clone_size: few; cdr3_aa: CASSLGPSGGRSYNEQFF; cdr3_nt: TGTGCCAGCAGCTTAGGGCCTAGCGGGGGCCGCTCCTACAATGAGCAGTTCTTC
j_call: TRBJ2-3; v_call: TRBV29-1; d_call: NA; clone_size: many; cdr3_aa: CSAPPPGTTDTQYF; cdr3_nt: TGCAGCGCCCCCCCGCCAGGTACCACAGATACGCAGTATTTT
j_call: TRBJ2-3; v_call: TRBV19; d_call: TRBD2; clone_size: few; cdr3_aa: CASSIGSGGAYTQYF; cdr3_nt: TGTGCCAGTAGTATTGGTAGCGGGGGGGCCTATACGCAGTATTTT
j_call: TRBJ2-3; v_call: TRBV7-9; d_call: NA; clone_size: NA; cdr3_aa: CASSRGEPDTQYF; cdr3_nt: TGTGCCAGCAGCCGAGGAGAGCCAGATACGCAGTATTTT
j_call: TRBJ2-1; v_call: TRBV5-1; d_call: NA; clone_size: few; cdr3_aa: CASSFATGLIYNEQFF; cdr3_nt: TGCGCCAGCAGCTTCGCCACCGGACTGATCTACAATGAGCAGTTCTTC
j_call: TRBJ2-3; v_call: TRBV6-1; d_call: NA; clone_size: NA; cdr3_aa: CASRPPGLQTDTQYF; cdr3_nt: TGTGCCAGCAGGCCACCGGGACTTCAGACAGATACGCAGTATTTT
j_call: TRBJ2-5; v_call: TRBV6-2/TRBV6-3; d_call: TRBD2; clone_size: NA; cdr3_aa: CASSYWRGVETQYF; cdr3_nt: TGTGCCAGCAGTTACTGGCGGGGGGTAGAGACCCAGTACTTC
j_call: TRBJ2-7; v_call: TRBV29-1; d_call: TRBD1; clone_size: few; cdr3_aa: CSVEETGTGGREQYF; cdr3_nt: TGCAGCGTTGAAGAAACCGGGACAGGGGGCCGGGAGCAGTACTTC
j_call: TRBJ2-2; v_call: TRBV5-4; d_call: TRBD1; clone_size: NA; cdr3_aa: CASSWGTEITGELFF; cdr3_nt: TGTGCCAGCAGCTGGGGGACAGAGATCACCGGGGAGCTGTTTTTT
j_call: TRBJ2-7; v_call: TRBV7-9; d_call: TRBD1; clone_size: NA; cdr3_aa: CASSSLPGQGREQYF; cdr3_nt: TGTGCCAGCAGCTCTCTACCGGGACAGGGCCGGGAGCAGTACTTC